What follows are 19 T cell receptor beta chains derived from one specimen sequenced in a study of PD-1 blockade in mismatch repair-deficient tumors. Only in-frame clones appear in the TCRdb table, and some are missing; sequencing was by immunoSEQ multiplex PCR. The sample records 76,000 or so clones, roughly 80% being singletons. The source was peripheral blood, collected 44 weeks after starting pembrolizumab. The receptors were gathered from an adult with mismatch repair-deficient cancer.

The chain recombines TRBV6-6 with TRBJ2-1, with D possibly being TRBD2 (6 bases). Trimming stripped 7 bases from V and 4 bases from J, with 14 bases between. Germline loops: CDR1 MNHNY, CDR2 SVGAGI (reference sequence). The CDR3 spans 14 residues. The CDR3 DNA reads as TGTGCCAGCACTACGAATGCGGGGTACAATGAGCAGTTCTTC. Translation: CASTTNAGYNEQFF.

This clone is a singleton in its sample. V usage is TRBV5-1 and J usage is TRBJ2-1; either TRBD1 or TRBD2 may supply D (5 bases each). This CDR3 is 13 amino acids long. Trimming cost V 3 bases and J 9 bases, with 13 bases left between them. Looked up from germline, CDR1 is SGHRS and CDR2 is YFSETQ. Written as DNA, the CDR3 is TGCGCCAGCAGCTCGGGGCTCGCGGGTGAGCAGTTCTTC. Translation: CASSSGLAGEQFF.

The chain carries TRBV5-8 and TRBJ2-5, with 8 bases that match TRBD1. CDR1 SGHTS and CDR2 YDEGEE come from the germline V gene. The CDR3 consists of 15 residues. After removal of 4 bases from V and 1 base from J, the junction contained 6 bases not matched to a gene. The CDR3 region is CASSKGQGTQETQYF. Written as DNA, the CDR3 is TGTGCCAGCAGCAAAGGACAGGGCACCCAAGAGACCCAGTACTTC. Full variable domain (rest looked up from reference TRBV5-8 and TRBJ2-5): EAGVTQSPTHLIKTRGQQATLRCSPISGHTSVYWYQQALGLGLQFLLWYDEGEERNRGNFPPRFSGRQFPNYSSELNVNALELEDSALYLCASSKGQGTQETQYFGPGTRLLVL.

Comment on this clone: Since the CDR3 does not end with the conserved phenylalanine or tryptophan, this likely comes from a read error. The V call is TRBV10-3, the J call TRBJ2-7; D unclear. The V gene lost 8 bases and the J gene lost 6 bases, with 14 bases spanning the gap. The CDR3 loop spans 12 amino acids. Germline V gives CDR1 ENHRY, CDR2 SYGVKD. CDR3 nucleotides: TGTGCCATCGGGCCGACGTCCGTCGAGCAGTACCTC. Amino acid sequence: CAIGPTSVEQYL.

This rearrangement joins TRBV6-5 to TRBJ1-5; no reliable D call. CDR1 is MNHEY, CDR2 SVGAGI, per germline. The CDR3 has 14 amino acids. Trimming removed 5 bases from V and 7 bases from J, with 15 bases in between. The CDR3 coding sequence is TGTGCCAGCAGTCCTAACAGAGACGGGCAGCCCCAGCATTTT. Translated: CASSPNRDGQPQHF.

This sequence joins TRBV6-5 and TRBJ1-2, with 9 bases fitting TRBD1. The CDR3 is made up of 15 amino acids. V shed 5 bases, J shed 4 bases, and the junction held 8 bases outside the gene matches. Per germline, CDR1 MNHEY and CDR2 SVGAGI. The DNA of the CDR3 is TGTGCCAGCAGTCTCGGGACAGGGCTAATCTATGGCTACACCTTC. Encoded protein: CASSLGTGLIYGYTF.

The chain carries TRBV15 and TRBJ1-1, with D unclear. There are 12 residues in the CDR3. CDR1 and CDR2 (germline): LNHNV, YYDKDF (reference sequence). Trimming shortened V by 0 bases and J by 10 bases, and 9 bases separated the two germline ends. CDR3 in DNA: TGTGCCACCAGCAGAGATCAACAGTCAGCTTTCTTT. It codes for CATSRDQQSAFF.

The gene calls are TRBV21-1 and TRBJ2-7; the tabulated D call, TRBD1, remains unverified against the DNA. TRBV21-1 is assigned pseudogene status. The CDR3 runs 19 residues. CDR3 bases: TGTGCCAGCAGTCAAAACAGGAGAAATTTTAGGTATTACTTCTACGAGCAGTACTTC. This gives the protein CASSQNRRNFRYYFYEQYF.

This rearrangement joins TRBV9 to TRBJ2-1, with 13 positions matching TRBD2. The CDR3 is 15 amino acids. Trimming took 1 base from V and 7 from J; bases not matched to a gene: 2. CDR1 is SGDLS and CDR2 is YYNGEE in the germline V gene. CDR3 nucleotide sequence: TGTGCCAGCAGCGTATGGACTAGCGGGAGTAATGAGCAGTTCTTC. It is translated as CASSVWTSGSNEQFF.

The CDR3: CAPAPGQGSTGELFF. Written as DNA, the CDR3 is TGTGCCCCGGCGCCCGGACAGGGAAGTACCGGGGAGCTGTTTTTT. The chain couples TRBV10-3 to TRBJ2-2, with TRBD1 matching over 8 bases. Germline assignment: CDR1 ENHRY and CDR2 SYGVKD. CDR3 size: 15 residues. V shed 11 bases, J shed 5 bases, and the junction held 13 bases outside the gene matches.

This sequence joins TRBV11-2 and TRBJ2-3; D assignment may be TRBD1 or TRBD2 (6 bases each). In germline, CDR1 is SGHAT, CDR2 FQNNGV. The CDR3 totals 16 residues. V shed 7 bases and J shed 3 bases, with 20 bases lying between them. Here the CDR3 reads CASTSWGAHRTDTQYF. Here the CDR3 DNA reads TGTGCCAGCACCTCTTGGGGGGCCCACAGGACAGATACGCAGTATTTT.

The chain carries TRBV5-1 and TRBJ2-5; 7 bases align to TRBD1. The V and J ends lost 1 base and 5 bases, in that order; junction bases with no gene match: 11. Germline CDR1 SGHRS, CDR2 YFSETQ. This CDR3 has 16 residues. The CDR3 nucleotides read TGCGCCAGCAGCTTGAGAGTTAGGGGGCGCGGGGAGACCCAGTACTTC. It is translated as CASSLRVRGRGETQYF.

This rearrangement joins TRBV23-1 to TRBJ1-2, with TRBD1 matching 10 bases. TRBV23-1 is annotated as an ORF whose role is uncertain. The CDR3 runs to 15 residues. V gave up 3 bases and J gave up 4 bases; unmatched junction bases: 5. The CDR3 coding sequence is TGCGCCAGCAGTCAGGACAGGGGGATCGGCTATGGCTACACCTTC. Its protein product is CASSQDRGIGYGYTF.

This clone was recorded only once. This chain's CDR3 is CAISVDQSQPQHF. The CDR3 DNA follows: TGTGCCATCAGCGTAGATCAATCTCAGCCCCAGCATTTT. The chain couples TRBV10-3 to TRBJ1-5; the D is unclear. V was pared by 6 bases and J by 6 bases, with 12 bases between. The CDR3 totals 13 residues. Germline CDR1 ENHRY, CDR2 SYGVKD.

The CDR3 nucleotides are TGCGCCAGCAGCCCGGGACAGGGGTTCGGAAACACCATATATTTT. This codes for CASSPGQGFGNTIYF. The chain employs TRBV5-1 and TRBJ1-3; 10 bases are shared with TRBD1. The CDR3 spans 15 residues. The J segment lost 4 bases and the V segment lost 4 bases, leaving 5 bases of the junction unmatched. CDR1 SGHRS and CDR2 YFSETQ come from the germline V gene.

This clone was seen only a few times. J is TRBJ1-2 and V is TRBV19; D possibly corresponds to TRBD1 (6 bases). CDR3 length: 14 amino acids. In germline, CDR1 is LNHDA, CDR2 SQIVND (reference sequence). Trimming took 5 bases from V and 8 from J, leaving 18 bases between them. Here the CDR3 reads CASSHRDLWRGYTF. The CDR3 DNA is TGTGCCAGTAGTCACAGGGACTTGTGGCGCGGCTACACCTTC.

The chain recombines TRBV12-5 with TRBJ2-2, with D unclear. Per germline, CDR1 LGHNT and CDR2 FRNRAP. The CDR3 runs 15 residues. The V end was cut by 1 base, the J end by 5 bases, with 11 bases between. In nucleotides, the CDR3 is TGTGCTAGTGGTTTGGGGCAGTCGATAACCGGGGAGCTGTTTTTT. Translation: CASGLGQSITGELFF.

This rearrangement joins TRBV19 to TRBJ2-1; 9 bases are shared with TRBD2. This CDR3 is 17 amino acids long. The V and J ends lost 3 bases and 7 bases, in that order; junction bases with no gene match: 13. Germline CDR1 LNHDA, CDR2 SQIVND (reference sequence). As DNA, the CDR3 is TGTGCCAGTAGTATTACCCTTGCGGGAGGGCCAAGTAATGAGCAGTTCTTC. Its protein is CASSITLAGGPSNEQFF.

The J gene is TRBJ2-4, the V gene TRBV19, with unresolved D. Looked up from germline, CDR1 is LNHDA and CDR2 is SQIVND (reference sequence). The CDR3 contains 14 residues. Trimming shortened V by 9 bases and J by 3 bases, and 15 bases separated the two germline ends. The CDR3 DNA sequence: TGTGCCAGCAGGCCGGAAGCCTTCAAAAACATTCAGTACTTC. This translates into CASRPEAFKNIQYF.